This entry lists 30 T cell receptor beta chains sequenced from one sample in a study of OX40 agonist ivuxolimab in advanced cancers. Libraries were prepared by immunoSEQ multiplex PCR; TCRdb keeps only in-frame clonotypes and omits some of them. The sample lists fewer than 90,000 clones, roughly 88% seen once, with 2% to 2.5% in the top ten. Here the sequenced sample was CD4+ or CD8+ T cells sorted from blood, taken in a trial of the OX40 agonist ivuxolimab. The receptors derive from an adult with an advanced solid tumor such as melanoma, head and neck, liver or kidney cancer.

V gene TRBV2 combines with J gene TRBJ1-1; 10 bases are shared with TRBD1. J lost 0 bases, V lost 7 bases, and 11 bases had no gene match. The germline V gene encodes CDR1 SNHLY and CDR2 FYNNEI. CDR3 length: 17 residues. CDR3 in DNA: TGTGCCAGCAAAAACCGGGACAGGGGCTTTATGAACACTGAAGCTTTCTTT. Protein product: CASKNRDRGFMNTEAFF.

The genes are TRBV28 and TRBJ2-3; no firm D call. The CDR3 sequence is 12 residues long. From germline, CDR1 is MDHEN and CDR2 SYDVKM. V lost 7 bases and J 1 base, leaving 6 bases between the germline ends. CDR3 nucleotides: TGTGCCAGCAATCAGGGCACAGATACGCAGTATTTT. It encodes CASNQGTDTQYF.

CDR3 DNA: TGTGCCAGCACGGGGACTAGCACAGATACGCAGTATTTT. Its protein is CASTGTSTDTQYF. V is TRBV6-5 and J is TRBJ2-3; the D gene is possibly TRBD2 (6 bases). Per the germline V gene, CDR1 is MNHEY and CDR2 is SVGAGI. The V gene lost 7 bases and the J gene lost 0 bases, with 8 bases spanning the gap. This CDR3 comprises 13 residues.

CDR3 sequence: CASSPLLRGTDTQYF. As DNA, the CDR3 is TGTGCCAGCAGCCCTTTACTCAGGGGAACGGATACGCAGTATTTT. The rearrangement uses TRBV6-5 and TRBJ2-3, with D possibly TRBD1 on 6 matching bases. CDR1 is MNHEY and CDR2 is SVGAGI in the germline V gene. The V and J ends lost 6 bases and 6 bases respectively, with 19 bases between them. The CDR3 has 15 residues.

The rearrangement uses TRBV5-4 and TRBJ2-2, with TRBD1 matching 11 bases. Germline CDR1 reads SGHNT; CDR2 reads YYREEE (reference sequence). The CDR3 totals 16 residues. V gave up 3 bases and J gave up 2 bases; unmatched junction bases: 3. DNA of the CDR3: TGTGCCAGCAGCTCGGGGACAGGGGGTAACACCGGGGAGCTGTTTTTT. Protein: CASSSGTGGNTGELFF.

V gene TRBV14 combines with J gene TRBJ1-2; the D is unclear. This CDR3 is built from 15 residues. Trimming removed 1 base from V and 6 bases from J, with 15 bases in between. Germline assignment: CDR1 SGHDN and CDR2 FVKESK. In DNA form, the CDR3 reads TGTGCCAGCAGCCAAGGGTACAGCCTTCTGGATGGCTACACCTTC. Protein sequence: CASSQGYSLLDGYTF. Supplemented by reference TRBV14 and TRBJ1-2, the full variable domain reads EAGVTQFPSHSVIEKGQTVTLRCDPISGHDNLYWYRRVMGKEIKFLLHFVKESKQDESGMPNNRFLAERTGGTYSTLKVQPAELEDSGVYFCASSQGYSLLDGYTFGSGTRLTVV.

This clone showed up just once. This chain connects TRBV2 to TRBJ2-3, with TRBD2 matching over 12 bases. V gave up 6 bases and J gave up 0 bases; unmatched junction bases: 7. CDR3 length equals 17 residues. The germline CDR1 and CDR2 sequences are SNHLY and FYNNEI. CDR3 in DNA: TGTGCCAGCAGAAGACTAGCGGGGGTACCTAGCACAGATACGCAGTATTTT. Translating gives CASRRLAGVPSTDTQYF.

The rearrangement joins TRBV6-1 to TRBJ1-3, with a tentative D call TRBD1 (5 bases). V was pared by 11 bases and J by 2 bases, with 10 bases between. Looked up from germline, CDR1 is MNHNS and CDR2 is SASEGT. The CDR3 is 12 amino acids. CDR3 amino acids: CADGGAGNTIYF. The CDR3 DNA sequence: TGTGCCGATGGAGGGGCTGGAAACACCATATATTTT.

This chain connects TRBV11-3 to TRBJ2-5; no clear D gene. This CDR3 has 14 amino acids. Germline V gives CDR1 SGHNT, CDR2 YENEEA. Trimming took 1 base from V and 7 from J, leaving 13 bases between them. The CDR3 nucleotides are TGTGCCAGCAGCTTAGCGACTGGCTCTGGGACCCAGTACTTC. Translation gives CASSLATGSGTQYF.

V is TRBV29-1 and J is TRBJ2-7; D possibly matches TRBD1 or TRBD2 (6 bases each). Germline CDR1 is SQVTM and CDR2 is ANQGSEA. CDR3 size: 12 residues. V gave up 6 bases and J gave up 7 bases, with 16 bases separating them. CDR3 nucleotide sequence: TGCAGCGTGGAGTTACAGGGAGGAGAGCAGTACTTC. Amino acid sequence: CSVELQGGEQYF.

CDR3 DNA: TGTGCCAGCTCACCACGCGCTAGCGGGGGCTCCGAGCAGTACTTC. Translating it yields CASSPRASGGSEQYF. The rearrangement links TRBV18 to TRBJ2-7, with 10 bases that match TRBD2. CDR1 KGHSH and CDR2 LQKENI come from the germline V gene. CDR3 length equals 15 residues. V lost 1 base, J lost 6 bases, and 6 bases stayed unmatched.

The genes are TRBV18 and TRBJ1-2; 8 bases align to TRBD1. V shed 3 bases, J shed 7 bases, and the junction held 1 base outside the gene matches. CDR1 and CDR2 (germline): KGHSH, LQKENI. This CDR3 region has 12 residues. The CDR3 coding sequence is TGTGCCAGCTCACCCGGGACAGGTGGCTACACCTTC. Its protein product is CASSPGTGGYTF.

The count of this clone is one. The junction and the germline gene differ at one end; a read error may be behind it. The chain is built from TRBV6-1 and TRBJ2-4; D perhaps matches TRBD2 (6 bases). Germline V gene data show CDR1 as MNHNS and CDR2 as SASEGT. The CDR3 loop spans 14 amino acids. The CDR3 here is CASTRGIAKNIQYF. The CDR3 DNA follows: TGTGCTAGCACACGGGGGATTGCCAAAAACATTCAGTACTTC.

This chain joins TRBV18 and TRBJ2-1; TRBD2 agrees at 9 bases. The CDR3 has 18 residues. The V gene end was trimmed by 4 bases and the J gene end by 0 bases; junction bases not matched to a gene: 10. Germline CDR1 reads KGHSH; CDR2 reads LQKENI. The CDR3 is CASSRGSGGHSSYNEQFF. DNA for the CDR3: TGTGCCAGCTCACGGGGTAGCGGGGGCCACAGCTCCTACAATGAGCAGTTCTTC.

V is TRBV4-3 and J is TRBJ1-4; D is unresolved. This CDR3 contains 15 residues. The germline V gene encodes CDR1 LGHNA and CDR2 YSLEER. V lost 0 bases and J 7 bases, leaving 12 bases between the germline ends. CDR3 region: CASSQETGAGEKLFF. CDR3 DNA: TGCGCCAGCAGCCAAGAGACCGGAGCCGGTGAAAAACTGTTTTTT.

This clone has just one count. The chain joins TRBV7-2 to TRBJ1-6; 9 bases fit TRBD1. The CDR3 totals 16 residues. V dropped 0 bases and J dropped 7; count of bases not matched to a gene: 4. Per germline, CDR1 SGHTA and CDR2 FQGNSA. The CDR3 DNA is TGTGCCAGCAGCTTAGCGGGACAGGGTAGCAATTCACCCCTCCACTTT. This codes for CASSLAGQGSNSPLHF.

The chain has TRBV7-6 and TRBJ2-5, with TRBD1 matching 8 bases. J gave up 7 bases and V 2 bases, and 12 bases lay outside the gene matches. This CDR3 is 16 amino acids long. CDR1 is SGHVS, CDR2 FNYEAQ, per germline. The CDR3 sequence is CASSLSGGQGGATQYF. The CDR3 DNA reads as TGTGCCAGCAGCTTATCGGGCGGACAGGGAGGAGCGACCCAGTACTTC.

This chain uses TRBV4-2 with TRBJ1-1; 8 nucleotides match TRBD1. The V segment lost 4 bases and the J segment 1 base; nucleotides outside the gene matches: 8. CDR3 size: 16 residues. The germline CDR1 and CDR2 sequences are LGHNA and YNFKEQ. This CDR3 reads CASSRRPGTGNTEAFF. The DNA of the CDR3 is TGTGCCAGCAGCCGAAGACCCGGGACAGGGAACACTGAAGCTTTCTTT.

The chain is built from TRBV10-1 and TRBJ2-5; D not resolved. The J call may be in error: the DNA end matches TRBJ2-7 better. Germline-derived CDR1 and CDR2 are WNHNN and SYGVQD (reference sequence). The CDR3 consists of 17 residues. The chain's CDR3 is CASSGSSRDDWTYEQYF. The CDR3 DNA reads TGCGCCAGCAGTGGGTCATCCCGAGACGACTGGACCTACGAGCAGTACTTC.

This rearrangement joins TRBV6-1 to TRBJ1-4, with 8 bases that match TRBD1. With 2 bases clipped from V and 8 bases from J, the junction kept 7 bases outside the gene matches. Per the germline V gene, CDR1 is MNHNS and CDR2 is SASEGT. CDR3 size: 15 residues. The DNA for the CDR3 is TGTGCCAGCAGTGAATGGGGGACAGGAGGGGAAAAACTGTTTTTT. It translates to CASSEWGTGGEKLFF.

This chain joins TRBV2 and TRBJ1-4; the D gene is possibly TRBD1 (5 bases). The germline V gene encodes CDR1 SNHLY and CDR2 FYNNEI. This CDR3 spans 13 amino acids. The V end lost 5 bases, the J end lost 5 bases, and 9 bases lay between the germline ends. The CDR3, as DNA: TGTGCCAGCAGTATGGGGGAGAATGAAAAACTGTTTTTT. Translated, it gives CASSMGENEKLFF. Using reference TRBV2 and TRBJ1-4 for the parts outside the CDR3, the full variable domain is EPEVTQTPSHQVTQMGQEVILRCVPISNHLYFYWYRQILGQKVEFLVSFYNNEISEKSEIFDDQFSVERPDGSNFTLKIRSTKLEDSAMYFCASSMGENEKLFFGSGTQLSVL.

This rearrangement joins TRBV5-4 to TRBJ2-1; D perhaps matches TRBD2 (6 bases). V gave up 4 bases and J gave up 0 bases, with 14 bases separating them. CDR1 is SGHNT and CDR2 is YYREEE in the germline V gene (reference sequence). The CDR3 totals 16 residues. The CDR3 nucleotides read TGTGCCAGCAGCCGCGCGGGGAGAAGCTCCTACAATGAGCAGTTCTTC. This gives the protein CASSRAGRSSYNEQFF.

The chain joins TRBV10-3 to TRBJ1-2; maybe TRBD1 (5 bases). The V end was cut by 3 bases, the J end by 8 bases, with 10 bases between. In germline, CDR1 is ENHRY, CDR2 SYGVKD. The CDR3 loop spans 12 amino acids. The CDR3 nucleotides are TGTGCCATCAGTGAACTCGGGGGAGGCTACACCTTC. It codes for CAISELGGGYTF.

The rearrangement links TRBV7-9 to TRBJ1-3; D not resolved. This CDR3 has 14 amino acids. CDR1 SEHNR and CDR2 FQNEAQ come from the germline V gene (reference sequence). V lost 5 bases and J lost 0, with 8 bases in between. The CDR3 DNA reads TGTGCCAGCAGCGCGACACTCTCTGGAAACACCATATATTTT. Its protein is CASSATLSGNTIYF.

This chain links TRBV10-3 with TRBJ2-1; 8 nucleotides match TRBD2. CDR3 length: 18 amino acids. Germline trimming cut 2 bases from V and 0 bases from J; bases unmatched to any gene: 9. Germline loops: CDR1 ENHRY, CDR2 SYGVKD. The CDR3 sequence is CAISERGSGESSYNEQFF. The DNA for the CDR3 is TGTGCCATCAGTGAGCGGGGTAGCGGGGAAAGCTCCTACAATGAGCAGTTCTTC.

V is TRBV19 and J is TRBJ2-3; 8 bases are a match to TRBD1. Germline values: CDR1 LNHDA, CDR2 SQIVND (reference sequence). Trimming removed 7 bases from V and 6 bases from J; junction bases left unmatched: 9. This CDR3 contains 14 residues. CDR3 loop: CASTKGTGADTQYF. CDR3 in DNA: TGTGCCAGTACGAAGGGGACAGGAGCGGATACGCAGTATTTT.

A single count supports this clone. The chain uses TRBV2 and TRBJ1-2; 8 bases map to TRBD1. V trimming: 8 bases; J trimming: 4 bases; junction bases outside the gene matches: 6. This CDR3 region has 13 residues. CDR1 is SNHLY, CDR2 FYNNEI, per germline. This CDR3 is CASGTGSLYGYTF. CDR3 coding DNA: TGTGCCAGCGGGACAGGATCTCTCTATGGCTACACCTTC.

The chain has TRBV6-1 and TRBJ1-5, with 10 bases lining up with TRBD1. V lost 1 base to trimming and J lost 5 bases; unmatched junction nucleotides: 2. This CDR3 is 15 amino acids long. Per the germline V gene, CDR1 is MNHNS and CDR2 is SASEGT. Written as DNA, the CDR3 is TGTGCCAGCAGTGAAGGGACAGGGGGGTATCAGCCCCAGCATTTT. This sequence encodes CASSEGTGGYQPQHF.

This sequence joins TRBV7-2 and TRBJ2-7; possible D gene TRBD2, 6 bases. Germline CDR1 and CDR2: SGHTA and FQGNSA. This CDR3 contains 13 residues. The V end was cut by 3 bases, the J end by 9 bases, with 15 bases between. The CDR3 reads CASSFQDGSGQYF. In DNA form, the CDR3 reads TGTGCCAGCAGCTTCCAGGACGGGAGCGGGCAGTACTTC.

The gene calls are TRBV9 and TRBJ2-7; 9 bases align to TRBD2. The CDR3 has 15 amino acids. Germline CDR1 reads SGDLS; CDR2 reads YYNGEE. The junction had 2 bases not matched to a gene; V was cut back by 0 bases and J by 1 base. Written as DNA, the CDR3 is TGTGCCAGCAGCGTAGGAGCGGGAGGTTCCTACGAGCAGTACTTC. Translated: CASSVGAGGSYEQYF.